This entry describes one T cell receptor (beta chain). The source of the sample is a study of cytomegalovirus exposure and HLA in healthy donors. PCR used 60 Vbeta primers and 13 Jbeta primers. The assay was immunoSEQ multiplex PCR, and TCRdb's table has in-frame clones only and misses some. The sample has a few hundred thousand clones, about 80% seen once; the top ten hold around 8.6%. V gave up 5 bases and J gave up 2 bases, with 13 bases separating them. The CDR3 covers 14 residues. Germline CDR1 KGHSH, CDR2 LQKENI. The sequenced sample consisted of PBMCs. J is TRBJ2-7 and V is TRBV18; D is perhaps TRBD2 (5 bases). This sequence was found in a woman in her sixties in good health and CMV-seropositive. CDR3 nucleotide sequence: TGTGCCAGCTCATACCCCAGCGGAACCTACGAGCAGTACTTC. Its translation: CASSYPSGTYEQYF. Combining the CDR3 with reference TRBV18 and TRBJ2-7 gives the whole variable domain NAGVMQNPRHLVRRRGQEARLRCSPMKGHSHVYWYRQLPEEGLKFMVYLQKENIIDESGMPKERFSAEFPKEGPSILRIQQVVRGDSAAYFCASSYPSGTYEQYFGPGTRLTVT.